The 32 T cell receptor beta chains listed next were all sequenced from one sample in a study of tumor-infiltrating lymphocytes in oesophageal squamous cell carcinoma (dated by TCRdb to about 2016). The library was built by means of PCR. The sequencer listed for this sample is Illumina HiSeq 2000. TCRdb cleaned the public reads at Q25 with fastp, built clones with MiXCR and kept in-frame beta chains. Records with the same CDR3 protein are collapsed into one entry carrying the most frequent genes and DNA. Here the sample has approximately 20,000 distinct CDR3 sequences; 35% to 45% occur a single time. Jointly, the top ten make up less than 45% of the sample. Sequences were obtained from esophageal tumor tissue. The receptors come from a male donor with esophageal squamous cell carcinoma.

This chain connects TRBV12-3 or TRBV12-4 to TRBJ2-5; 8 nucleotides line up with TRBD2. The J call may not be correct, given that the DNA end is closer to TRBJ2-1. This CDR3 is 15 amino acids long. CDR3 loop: CASSPIAGLYNEQFF. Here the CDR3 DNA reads TGTGCCAGCAGCCCGATAGCGGGACTCTACAATGAGCAGTTCTTC.

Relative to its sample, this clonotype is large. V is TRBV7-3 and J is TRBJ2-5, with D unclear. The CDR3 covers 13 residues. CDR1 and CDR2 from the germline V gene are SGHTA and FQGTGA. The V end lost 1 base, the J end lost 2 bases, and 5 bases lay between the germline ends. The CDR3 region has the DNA TGTGCCAGCAGCTTAATGGCACAAGAGACCCAGTACTTC. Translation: CASSLMAQETQYF.

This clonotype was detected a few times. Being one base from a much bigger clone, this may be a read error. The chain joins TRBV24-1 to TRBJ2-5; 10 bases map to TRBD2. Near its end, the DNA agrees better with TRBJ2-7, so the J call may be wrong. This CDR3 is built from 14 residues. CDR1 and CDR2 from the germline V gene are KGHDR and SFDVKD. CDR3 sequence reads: CATERSSGRREQYF. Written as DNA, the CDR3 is TGTGCCACCGAGCGGTCTAGCGGGAGACGCGAGCAGTACTTC.

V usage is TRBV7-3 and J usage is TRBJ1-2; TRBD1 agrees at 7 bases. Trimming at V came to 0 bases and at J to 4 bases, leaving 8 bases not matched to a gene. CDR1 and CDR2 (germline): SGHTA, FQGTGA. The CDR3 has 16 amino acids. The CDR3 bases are TGTGCCAGCAGCTTAACTTCGGGACAGTTCCCCTATGGCTACACCTTC. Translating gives CASSLTSGQFPYGYTF.

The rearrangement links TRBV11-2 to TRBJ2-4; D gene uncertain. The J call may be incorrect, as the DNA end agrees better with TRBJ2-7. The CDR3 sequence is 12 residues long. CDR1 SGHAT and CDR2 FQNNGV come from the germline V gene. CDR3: CASSASRYEQYF. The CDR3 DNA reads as TGTGCCAGCAGCGCGTCCCGCTACGAGCAGTACTTC.

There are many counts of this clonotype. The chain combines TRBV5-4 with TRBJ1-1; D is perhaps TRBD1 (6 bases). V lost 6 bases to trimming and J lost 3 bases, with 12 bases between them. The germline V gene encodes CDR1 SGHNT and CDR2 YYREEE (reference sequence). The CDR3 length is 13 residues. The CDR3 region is CASKAGAYTEAFF. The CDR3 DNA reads TGTGCCAGCAAGGCAGGGGCCTACACTGAAGCTTTCTTT.

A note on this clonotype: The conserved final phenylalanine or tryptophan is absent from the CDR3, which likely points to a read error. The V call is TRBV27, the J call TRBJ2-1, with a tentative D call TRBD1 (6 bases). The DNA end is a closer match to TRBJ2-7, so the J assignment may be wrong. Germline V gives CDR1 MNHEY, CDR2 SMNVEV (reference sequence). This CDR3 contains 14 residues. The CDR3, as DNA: TGTGCCAGCCACCCCGACAGGAACTACAATGAGCAGTACTTA. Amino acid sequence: CASHPDRNYNEQYL.

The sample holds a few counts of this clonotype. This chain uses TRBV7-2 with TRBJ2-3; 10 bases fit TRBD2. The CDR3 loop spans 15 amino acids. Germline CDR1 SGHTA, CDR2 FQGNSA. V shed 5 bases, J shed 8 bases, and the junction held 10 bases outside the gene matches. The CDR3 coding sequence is TGTGCCAGCAGCCCCCTAGCGGGAGTGGTTGGTACGCAGTATTTT. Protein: CASSPLAGVVGTQYF.

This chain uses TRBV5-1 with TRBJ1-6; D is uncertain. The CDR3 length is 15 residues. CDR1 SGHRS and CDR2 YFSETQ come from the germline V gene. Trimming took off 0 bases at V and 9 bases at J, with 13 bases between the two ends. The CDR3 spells CASSLAFGESSPLHF. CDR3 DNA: TGCGCCAGCAGCTTGGCCTTTGGGGAAAGTTCACCCCTCCACTTT.

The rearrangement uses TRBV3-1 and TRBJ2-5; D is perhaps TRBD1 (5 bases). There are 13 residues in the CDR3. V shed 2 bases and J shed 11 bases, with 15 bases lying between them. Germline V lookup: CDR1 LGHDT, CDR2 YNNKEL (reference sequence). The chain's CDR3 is CASSQRGLNEQYF. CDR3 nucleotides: TGTGCCAGCAGCCAAAGGGGCCTGAATGAGCAGTACTTC.

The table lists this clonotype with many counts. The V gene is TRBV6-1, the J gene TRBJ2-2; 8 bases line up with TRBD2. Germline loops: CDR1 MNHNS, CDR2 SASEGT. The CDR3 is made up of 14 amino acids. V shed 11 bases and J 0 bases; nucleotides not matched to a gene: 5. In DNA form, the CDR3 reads TGTGCCGGGAATAGCGGGACGAACACCGGGGAGCTGTTTTTT. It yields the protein CAGNSGTNTGELFF.

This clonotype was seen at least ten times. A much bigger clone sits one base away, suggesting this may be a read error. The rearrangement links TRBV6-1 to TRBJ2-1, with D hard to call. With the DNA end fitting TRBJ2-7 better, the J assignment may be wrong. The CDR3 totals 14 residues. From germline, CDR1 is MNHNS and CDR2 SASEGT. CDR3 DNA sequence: TGTGCCAGCAGTCCACTGGTCTCCTACAATGAGCAGTACTTC. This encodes CASSPLVSYNEQYF.

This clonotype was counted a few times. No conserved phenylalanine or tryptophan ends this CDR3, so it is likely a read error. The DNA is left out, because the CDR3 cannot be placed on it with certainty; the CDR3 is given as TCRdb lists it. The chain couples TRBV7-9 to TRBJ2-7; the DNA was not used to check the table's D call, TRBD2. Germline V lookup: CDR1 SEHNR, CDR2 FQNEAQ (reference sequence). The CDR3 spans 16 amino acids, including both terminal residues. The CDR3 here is CASSLLGTNYGYTFGS.

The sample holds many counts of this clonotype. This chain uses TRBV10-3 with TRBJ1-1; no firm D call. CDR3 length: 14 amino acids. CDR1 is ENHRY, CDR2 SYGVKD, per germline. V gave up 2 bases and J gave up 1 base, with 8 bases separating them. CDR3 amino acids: CAISETGRNTEAFF. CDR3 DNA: TGTGCCATCAGTGAGACCGGCCGGAACACTGAAGCTTTCTTT.

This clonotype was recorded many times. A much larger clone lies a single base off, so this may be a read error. The CDR3 region is CASSLGGGGHSYNEQYF. DNA for the CDR3: TGTGCCAGCAGCTTAGGGGGCGGGGGACACTCCTACAATGAGCAGTACTTC. V usage is TRBV7-6 and J usage is TRBJ2-1; the D gene is possibly TRBD2 (7 bases). TRBJ2-7 explains the end of the DNA better; the J call may be wrong. The CDR3 is 17 amino acids. Looked up from germline, CDR1 is SGHVS and CDR2 is FNYEAQ.

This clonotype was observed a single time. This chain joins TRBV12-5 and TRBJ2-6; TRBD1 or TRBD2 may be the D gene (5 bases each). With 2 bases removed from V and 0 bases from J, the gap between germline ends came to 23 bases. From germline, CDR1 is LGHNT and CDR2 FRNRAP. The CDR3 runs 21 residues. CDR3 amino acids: CASGLRENARQSFSGANVLTF. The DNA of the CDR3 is TGTGCTAGTGGTTTGAGGGAGAACGCCAGACAGTCCTTCTCTGGGGCCAACGTCCTGACTTTC.

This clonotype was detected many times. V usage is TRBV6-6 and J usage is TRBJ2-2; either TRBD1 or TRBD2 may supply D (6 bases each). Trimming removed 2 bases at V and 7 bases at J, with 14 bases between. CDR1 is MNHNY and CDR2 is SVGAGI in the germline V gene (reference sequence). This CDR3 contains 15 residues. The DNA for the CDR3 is TGTGCCAGCAGTTACCTTGGGGGGCGGAGCGGGGAGCTGTTTTTT. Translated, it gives CASSYLGGRSGELFF.

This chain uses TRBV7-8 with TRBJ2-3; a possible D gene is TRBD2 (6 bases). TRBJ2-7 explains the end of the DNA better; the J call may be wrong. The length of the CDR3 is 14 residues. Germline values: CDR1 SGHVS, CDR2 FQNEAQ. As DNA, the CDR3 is TGTGCCAGCAGCTTGGGGGGTATGTGGTACGAGCAGTACTTC. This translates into CASSLGGMWYEQYF.

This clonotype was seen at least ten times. CDR3 protein: CASSRDRNSPLHF. The CDR3 region has the DNA TGTGCCAGCAGCCGGGACAGAAATTCACCCCTCCACTTT. The V gene is TRBV7-2, the J gene TRBJ1-6, with TRBD1 matching over 7 bases. CDR1 is SGHTA, CDR2 FQGNSA, per germline. The J segment lost 7 bases and the V segment lost 5 bases, leaving 2 bases of the junction unmatched. This CDR3 has 13 amino acids.

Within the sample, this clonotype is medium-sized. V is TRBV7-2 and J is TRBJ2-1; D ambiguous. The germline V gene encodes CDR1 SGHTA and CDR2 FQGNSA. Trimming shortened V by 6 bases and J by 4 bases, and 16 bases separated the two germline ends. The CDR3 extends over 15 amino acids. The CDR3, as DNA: TGTGCCAGCAGTCTTAGGGATGGTTCTTACAATGAGCAGTTCTTC. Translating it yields CASSLRDGSYNEQFF.

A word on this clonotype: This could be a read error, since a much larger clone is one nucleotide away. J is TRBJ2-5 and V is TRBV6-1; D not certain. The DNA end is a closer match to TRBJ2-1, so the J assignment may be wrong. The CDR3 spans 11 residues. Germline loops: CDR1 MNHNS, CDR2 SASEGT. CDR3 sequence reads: CASGFSYEQFF. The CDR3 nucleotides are TGTGCCAGCGGGTTCTCCTACGAGCAGTTCTTC.

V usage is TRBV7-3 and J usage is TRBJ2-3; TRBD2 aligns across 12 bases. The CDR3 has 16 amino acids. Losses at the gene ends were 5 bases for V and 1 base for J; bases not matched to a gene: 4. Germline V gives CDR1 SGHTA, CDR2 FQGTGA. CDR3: CASSRGLAGRTDTQYF. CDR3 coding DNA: TGTGCCAGCAGCCGGGGACTAGCGGGTCGCACAGATACGCAGTATTTT.

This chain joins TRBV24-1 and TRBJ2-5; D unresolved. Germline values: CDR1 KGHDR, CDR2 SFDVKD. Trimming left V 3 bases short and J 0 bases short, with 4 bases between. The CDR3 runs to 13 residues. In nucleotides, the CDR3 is TGTGCCACCAGTGATACCAACCAAGAGACCCAGTACTTC. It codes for CATSDTNQETQYF.

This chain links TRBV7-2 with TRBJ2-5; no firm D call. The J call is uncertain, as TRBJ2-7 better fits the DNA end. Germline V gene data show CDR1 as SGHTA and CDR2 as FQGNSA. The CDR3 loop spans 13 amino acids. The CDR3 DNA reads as TGTGCCAGCAGGGCGCCGGCCGCCTACGAGCAGTACTTC. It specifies CASRAPAAYEQYF.

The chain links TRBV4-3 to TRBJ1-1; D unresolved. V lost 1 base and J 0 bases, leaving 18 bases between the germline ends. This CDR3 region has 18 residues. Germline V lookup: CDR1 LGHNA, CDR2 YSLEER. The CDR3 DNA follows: TGCGCCAGCAGCCAAGGTAGACATGGAGAAGATCTGAACACTGAAGCTTTCTTT. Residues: CASSQGRHGEDLNTEAFF.

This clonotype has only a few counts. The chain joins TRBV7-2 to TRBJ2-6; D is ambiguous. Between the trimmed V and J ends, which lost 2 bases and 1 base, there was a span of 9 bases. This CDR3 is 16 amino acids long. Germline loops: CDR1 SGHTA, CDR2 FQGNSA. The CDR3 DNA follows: TGTGCCAGCAGCTTAAGTGTGGGATCTGGGGCCAACGTCCTGACTTTC. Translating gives CASSLSVGSGANVLTF.

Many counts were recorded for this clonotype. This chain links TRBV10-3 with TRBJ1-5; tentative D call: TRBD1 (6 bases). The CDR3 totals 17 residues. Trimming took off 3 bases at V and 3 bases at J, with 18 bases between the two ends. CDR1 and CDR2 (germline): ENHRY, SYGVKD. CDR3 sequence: CAISERLVGTNNQPQHF. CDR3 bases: TGTGCCATCAGTGAACGTTTAGTGGGGACAAACAATCAGCCCCAGCATTTT.

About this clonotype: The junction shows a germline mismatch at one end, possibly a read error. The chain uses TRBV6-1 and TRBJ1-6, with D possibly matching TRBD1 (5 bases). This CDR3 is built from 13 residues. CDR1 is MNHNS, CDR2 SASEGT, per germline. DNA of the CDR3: TGTGCCAGCAGCTTCGGGACTACCTACGAGCAGTACTTT. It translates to CASSFGTTYEQYF.

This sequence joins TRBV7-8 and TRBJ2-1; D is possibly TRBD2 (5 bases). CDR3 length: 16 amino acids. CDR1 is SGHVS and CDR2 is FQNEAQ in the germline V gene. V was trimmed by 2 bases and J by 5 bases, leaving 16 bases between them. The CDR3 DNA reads TGTGCCAGCAGCTTAAAAAGGCTAGTGACTAACAATGAGCAGTTCTTC. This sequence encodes CASSLKRLVTNNEQFF.

CDR3 nucleotides: TGTGCCAGCAGTTCCCACTTCCCCGGAGATGAGCAGTTCTTC. Translated, it gives CASSSHFPGDEQFF. The chain is built from TRBV6-2 or TRBV6-3 and TRBJ2-1, with D unresolved. The CDR3 loop spans 14 amino acids. The germline gives CDR1 MNHEY, CDR2 SVGEGT. V was trimmed by 4 bases and J by 8 bases, leaving 15 bases between them.

CDR3: CASSARTGSGNTIYF. CDR3 DNA sequence: TGCGCCAGCAGCGCTCGGACAGGGTCTGGAAACACCATATATTTT. The rearrangement joins TRBV5-1 to TRBJ1-3; 8 bases line up with TRBD1. CDR3 length: 15 amino acids. The V and J ends lost 4 bases and 1 base, in that order; junction bases with no gene match: 4. The germline V gene encodes CDR1 SGHRS and CDR2 YFSETQ.

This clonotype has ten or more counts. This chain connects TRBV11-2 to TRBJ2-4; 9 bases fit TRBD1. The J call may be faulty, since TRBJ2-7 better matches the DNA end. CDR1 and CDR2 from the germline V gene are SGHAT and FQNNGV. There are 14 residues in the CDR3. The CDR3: CASSSGTGNYEQYF. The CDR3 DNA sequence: TGTGCCAGCAGCTCCGGGACAGGGAATTACGAGCAGTACTTC.